This T cell receptor (beta chain) was recovered during a study of blood T cell repertoires in COVID-19 (dated by TCRdb to the early 2020s). Some background on the complete study: The collaborator samples originated in the United States, Italy and Spain and spanned the acute and convalescent phases of COVID-19. The material from the prospective study consisted of cDNA or gDNA derived from T cells, B-cell-depleted T cells, or PBMCs. Subjects who had been exposed to COVID-19, were actively infected with it, or had recovered from it provided the deeply sampled blood TCRbeta repertoires that made up the dataset. A freely available public database, intended as a resource for researchers studying the immune response to SARS-CoV-2, is where the repertoires were released. Samples were obtained from the ongoing ImmuneRACE study (first 160 participants) and from some 1,200 subjects provided by 6 global collaborators. The sample metadata nearly always contained a de-identified subject ID, COVID-19 status, age in years and sex. Where available, HLA class I and class II types were taken from metadata supplied by the sample provider and were not determined by assay-based typing. Results the study describes overall, beyond this receptor: The amount of clinical and demographic metadata varied by source and participant and was provided uncurated.

As regards this clone: Its antigen specificity is not known. Within one base of it there is no much larger clone, and no base qualities were kept.

One collaborating source in Seattle enrolled patients while the patients were actively infected and followed the patients over time throughout the course of disease. Whole blood was collected in K2EDTA tubes by collaborating institutions according to the institutions' own protocols. Collaborator samples were shipped for TCRbeta analysis as frozen whole blood, isolated PBMCs, or DNA extracted from either sample type. The V and J ends are trimmed by 6 bases and 3 bases, leaving 9 bases between them. From the cysteine through the phenylalanine, the CDR3 covers 12 amino acids. Here the CDR3 DNA is all that survives: 36 bases in frame from base 1. For CDR1 and CDR2, the germline V gene lists MDHEN and SYDVKM. TCRbeta CDR3 regions were amplified from genomic DNA by means of the immunoSEQ Assay, a bias-controlled multiplex PCR. For the original study's pipeline: The number of nucleated cells in each sample was estimated by amplification of reference gene primers within the assay. To quantify the absolute abundance of each unique TCRbeta CDR3 rearrangement, sequence reads were collapsed and filtered. For each sample, productive Simpson clonality was calculated by taking the square root of Simpson's diversity index across productive rearrangements. This immuneACCESS table, as held by TCRdb, lists in-frame sequences with V and J called but not all clones. Of the missing ones, under half trace to an unresolved V gene in checked studies; the others have no known cause. That table gives V, J and clone size, and the DNA gave D and trimming. The sample records 290,000 or so clones, roughly nine tenths of which are singletons. Jointly, the top ten make up 2.2% of the sample.

The sample was peripheral blood. The chain is assembled from TRBV28 and TRBJ2-7; confidence is insufficient to name the D gene. The clonotype was recovered from a woman aged 25 to 45 with COVID-19, enrolled during active disease. DNA sequence: TGTGCCAGCAGGTCAGGTTACTACGAGCAGTACTTC. The resulting protein is CASRSGYYEQYF.